A few counts support the clone carrying this T cell receptor (beta chain). The antigen is not known. The sample belongs to a study of tumor and adjacent non-tumor tissue in lung cancer. Study details: There were around 11 adenocarcinoma, a couple of squamous cell carcinoma and 1 small cell lung cancer cases. Study-level points and caveats: Tumor tissue had significantly higher TCR diversity than normal lung.

TCRbeta libraries were built with three rounds of nested PCR, modified from ARM-PCR. MiXCR, run by TCRdb on the multiplex PCR reads, gives a single entry per CDR3 protein. This sample yields 90,000 to 130,000 distinct CDR3 sequences, of which over 75% are seen a single time; approximately 22% belongs to the top ten. The CDR3 runs to 15 residues. V was shortened by 9 bases and J by 0 bases, with 17 bases between the two germline ends. This sample's RNA came from whole unsorted tissue. The sequence came from a man aged 70 or older with non-small cell lung cancer. The V gene is TRBV12-3 or TRBV12-4, the J gene TRBJ1-2; D is unresolved. Sequencing input: lung tumor tissue. Here the CDR3 reads CASSAFSVTNYGYTF. The CDR3 nucleotides read TGTGCCAGTAGTGCTTTTTCTGTCACTAACTATGGCTACACCTTC.